This T cell receptor beta chain is from a study of T cells in Graves' hyperthyroidism and ophthalmopathy. Diagnostic assessment was based on clinical symptoms, serum thyroxine and TRAb, thyroid ultrasound and orbital computed tomography. This clonotype came up a few times. A much larger clone differs by one base, so this may be a read error. TCR beta CDR3 sequences were amplified from RNA transcripts. Using the HTBI primer set, a first-round RT-PCR was run on the TCR CDR3. Via MiXCR, TCRdb re-called the multiplex PCR reads, giving one row per CDR3 protein. The repertoire holds tens of thousands of distinct CDR3 sequences, with about 53% as singletons. The CDR3 extends over 13 amino acids. The germline V gene has CDR1 MNHEY and CDR2 SVGAGI.

The rearrangement joins TRBV6-5 to TRBJ2-7, with D perhaps TRBD2 (6 bases). The TCR originated in a man aged 18 to 30 with Graves' hyperthyroidism. Sample: peripheral blood or thyroid tissue (not recorded which). The CDR3 spells CVSILPGAYEQYF. The CDR3 DNA is TGTGTCAGCATTCTTCCGGGGGCCTACGAGCAGTACTTC.